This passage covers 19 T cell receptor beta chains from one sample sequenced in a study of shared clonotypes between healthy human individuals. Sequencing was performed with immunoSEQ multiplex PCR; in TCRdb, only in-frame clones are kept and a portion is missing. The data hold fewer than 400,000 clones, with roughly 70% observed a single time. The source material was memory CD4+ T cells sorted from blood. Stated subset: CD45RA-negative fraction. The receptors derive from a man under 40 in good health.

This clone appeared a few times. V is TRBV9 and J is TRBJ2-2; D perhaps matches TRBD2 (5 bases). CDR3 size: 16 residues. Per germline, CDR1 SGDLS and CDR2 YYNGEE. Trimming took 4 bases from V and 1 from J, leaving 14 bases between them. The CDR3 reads CASSLWGAGNTGELFF. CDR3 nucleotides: TGTGCCAGCAGCTTATGGGGAGCCGGGAACACCGGGGAGCTGTTTTTT.

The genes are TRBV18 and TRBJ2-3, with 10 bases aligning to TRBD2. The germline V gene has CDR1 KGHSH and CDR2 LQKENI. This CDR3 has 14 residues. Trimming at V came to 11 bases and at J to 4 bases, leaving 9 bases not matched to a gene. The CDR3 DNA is TGTGCCGCTGGAAGCGGGAGGGCCGCAGATACGCAGTATTTT. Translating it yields CAAGSGRAADTQYF.

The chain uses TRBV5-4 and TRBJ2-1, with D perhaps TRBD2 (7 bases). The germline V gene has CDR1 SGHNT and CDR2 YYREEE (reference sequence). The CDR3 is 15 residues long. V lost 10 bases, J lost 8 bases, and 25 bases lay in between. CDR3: CAAKGGGTEFDEQFF. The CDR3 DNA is TGTGCCGCCAAAGGGGGAGGGACGGAGTTCGATGAGCAGTTCTTC.

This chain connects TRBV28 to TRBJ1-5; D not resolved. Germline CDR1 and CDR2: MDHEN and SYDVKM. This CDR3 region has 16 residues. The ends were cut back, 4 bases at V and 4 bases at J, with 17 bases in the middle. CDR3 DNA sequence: TGTGCCAGCAGTTCCAGACCGGGCGGAGGAAATCAGCCCCAGCATTTT. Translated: CASSSRPGGGNQPQHF.

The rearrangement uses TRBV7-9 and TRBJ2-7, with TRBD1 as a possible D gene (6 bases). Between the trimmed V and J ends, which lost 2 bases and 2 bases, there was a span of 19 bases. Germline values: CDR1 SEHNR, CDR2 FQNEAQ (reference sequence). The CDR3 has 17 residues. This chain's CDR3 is CASSLSLGTLGTYEQYF. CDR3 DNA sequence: TGTGCCAGCAGCTTAAGCCTAGGGACACTCGGAACCTACGAGCAGTACTTC.

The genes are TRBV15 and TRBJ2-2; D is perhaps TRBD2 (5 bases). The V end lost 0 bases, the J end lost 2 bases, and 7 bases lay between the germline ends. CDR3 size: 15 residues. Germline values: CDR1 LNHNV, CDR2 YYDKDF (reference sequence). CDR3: CATSRDGLNTGELFF. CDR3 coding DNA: TGTGCCACCAGCAGAGATGGACTTAACACCGGGGAGCTGTTTTTT.

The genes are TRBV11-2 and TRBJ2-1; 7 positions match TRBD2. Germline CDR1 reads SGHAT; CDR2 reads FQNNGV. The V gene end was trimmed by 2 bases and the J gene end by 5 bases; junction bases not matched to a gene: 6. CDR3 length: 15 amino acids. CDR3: CASSLWASGHNEQFF. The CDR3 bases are TGTGCCAGCAGCTTATGGGCTAGCGGCCACAATGAGCAGTTCTTC.

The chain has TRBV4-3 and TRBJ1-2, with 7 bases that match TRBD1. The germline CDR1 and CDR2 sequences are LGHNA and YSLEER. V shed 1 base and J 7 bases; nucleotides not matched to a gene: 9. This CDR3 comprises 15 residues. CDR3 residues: CASSQVRGQLGGYTF. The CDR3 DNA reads TGCGCCAGCAGCCAAGTTCGGGGACAGCTTGGTGGCTACACCTTC.

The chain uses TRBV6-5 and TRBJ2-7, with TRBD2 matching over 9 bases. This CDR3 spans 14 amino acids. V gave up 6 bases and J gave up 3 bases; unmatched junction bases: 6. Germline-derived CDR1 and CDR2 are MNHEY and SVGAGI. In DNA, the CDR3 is TGTGCCAGCAGCGACCATAGCGGGAGCTACGAGCAGTACTTC. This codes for CASSDHSGSYEQYF.

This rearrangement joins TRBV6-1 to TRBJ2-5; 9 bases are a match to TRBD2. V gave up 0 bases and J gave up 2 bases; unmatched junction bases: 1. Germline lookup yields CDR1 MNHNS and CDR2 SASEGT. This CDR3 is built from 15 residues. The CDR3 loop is CASSEASGSQETQYF. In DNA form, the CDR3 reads TGTGCCAGCAGTGAAGCTAGCGGGAGTCAAGAGACCCAGTACTTC.

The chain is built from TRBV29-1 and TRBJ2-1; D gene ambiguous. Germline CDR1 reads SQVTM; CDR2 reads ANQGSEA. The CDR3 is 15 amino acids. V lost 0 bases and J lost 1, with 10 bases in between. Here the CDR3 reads CSVEDARLSYNEQFF. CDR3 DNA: TGCAGCGTTGAAGATGCCCGGCTTTCCTACAATGAGCAGTTCTTC.

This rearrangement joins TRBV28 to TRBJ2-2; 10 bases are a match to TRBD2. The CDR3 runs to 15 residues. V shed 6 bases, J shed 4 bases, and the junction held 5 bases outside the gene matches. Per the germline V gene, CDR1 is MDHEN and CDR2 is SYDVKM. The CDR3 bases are TGTGCCAGCAGCCGAGCTAGCGGGGGCACCGGGGAGCTGTTTTTT. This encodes CASSRASGGTGELFF.

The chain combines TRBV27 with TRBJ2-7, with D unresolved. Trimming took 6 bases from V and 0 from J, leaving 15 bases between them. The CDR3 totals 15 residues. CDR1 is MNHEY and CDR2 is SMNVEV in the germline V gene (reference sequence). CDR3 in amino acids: CASRLNSLLSYEQYF. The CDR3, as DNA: TGTGCCAGCAGATTAAACTCCCTCCTCTCCTACGAGCAGTACTTC.

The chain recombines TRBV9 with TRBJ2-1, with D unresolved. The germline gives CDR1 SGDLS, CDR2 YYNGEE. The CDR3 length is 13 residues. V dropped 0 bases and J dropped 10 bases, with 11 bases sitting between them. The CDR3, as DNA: TGTGCCAGCAGCGTAGTCTTAAATGGAGAGCAGTTCTTC. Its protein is CASSVVLNGEQFF. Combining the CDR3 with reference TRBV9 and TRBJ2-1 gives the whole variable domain DSGVTQTPKHLITATGQRVTLRCSPRSGDLSVYWYQQSLDQGLQFLIQYYNGEERAKGNILERFSAQQFPDLHSELNLSSLELGDSALYFCASSVVLNGEQFFGPGTRLTVL.

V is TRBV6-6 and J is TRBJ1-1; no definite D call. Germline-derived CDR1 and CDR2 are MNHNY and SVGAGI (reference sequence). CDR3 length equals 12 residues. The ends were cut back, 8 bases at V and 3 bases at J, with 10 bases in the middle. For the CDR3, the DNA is TGTGCCAGCTGGTTCGGGGACACTGAAGCTTTCTTT. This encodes CASWFGDTEAFF.

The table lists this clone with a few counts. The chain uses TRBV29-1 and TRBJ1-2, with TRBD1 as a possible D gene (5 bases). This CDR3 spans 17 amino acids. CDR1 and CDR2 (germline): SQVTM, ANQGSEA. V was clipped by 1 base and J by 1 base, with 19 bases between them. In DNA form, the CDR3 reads TGCAGCGTTGAAGTCCCCCCGGGGCGACAGAATAACTATGGCTACACCTTC. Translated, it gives CSVEVPPGRQNNYGYTF.

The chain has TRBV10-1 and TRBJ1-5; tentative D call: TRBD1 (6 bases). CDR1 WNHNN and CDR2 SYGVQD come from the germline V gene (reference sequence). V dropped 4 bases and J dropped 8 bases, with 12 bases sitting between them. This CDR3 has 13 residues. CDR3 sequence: CASSAGVSEPQHF. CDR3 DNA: TGCGCCAGCAGTGCAGGGGTATCAGAGCCCCAGCATTTT.

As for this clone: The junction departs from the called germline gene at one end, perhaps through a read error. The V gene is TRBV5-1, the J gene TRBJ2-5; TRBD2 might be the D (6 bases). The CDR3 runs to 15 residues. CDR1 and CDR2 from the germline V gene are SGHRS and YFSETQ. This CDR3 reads CASNLGGSGGETQYF. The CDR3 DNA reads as TGCGCCAGCAACTTGGGGGGTAGCGGAGGGGAGACCCAGTACTTC.

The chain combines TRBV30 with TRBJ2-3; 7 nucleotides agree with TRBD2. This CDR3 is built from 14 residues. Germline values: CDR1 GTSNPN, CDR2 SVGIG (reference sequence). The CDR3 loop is CGGGTREWADTQYF. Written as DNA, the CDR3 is TGTGGCGGAGGTACGCGGGAGTGGGCAGATACGCAGTATTTT. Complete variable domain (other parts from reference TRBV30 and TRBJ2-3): SQTIHQWPATLVQPVGSPLSLECTVEGTSNPNLYWYRQAAGRGLQLLFYSVGIGQISSEVPQNLSASRPQDRQFILSSKKLLLSDSGFYLCGGGTREWADTQYFGPGTRLTVL.